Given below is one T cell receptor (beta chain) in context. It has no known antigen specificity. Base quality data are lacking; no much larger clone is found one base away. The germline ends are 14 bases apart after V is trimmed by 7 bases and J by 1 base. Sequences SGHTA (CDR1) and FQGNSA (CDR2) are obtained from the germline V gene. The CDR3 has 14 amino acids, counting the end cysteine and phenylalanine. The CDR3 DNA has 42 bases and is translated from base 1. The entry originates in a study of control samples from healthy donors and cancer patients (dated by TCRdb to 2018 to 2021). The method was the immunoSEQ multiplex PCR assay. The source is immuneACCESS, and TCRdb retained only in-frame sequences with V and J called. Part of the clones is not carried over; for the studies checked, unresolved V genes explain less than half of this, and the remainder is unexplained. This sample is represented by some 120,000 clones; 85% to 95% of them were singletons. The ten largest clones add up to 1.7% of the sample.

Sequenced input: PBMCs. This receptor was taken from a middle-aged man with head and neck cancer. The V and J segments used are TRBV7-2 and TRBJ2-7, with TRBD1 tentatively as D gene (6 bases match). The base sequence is TGTGCCAGCATTCCGGGACAAGAATCCTACGAGCAGTACTTC. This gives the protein CASIPGQESYEQYF.